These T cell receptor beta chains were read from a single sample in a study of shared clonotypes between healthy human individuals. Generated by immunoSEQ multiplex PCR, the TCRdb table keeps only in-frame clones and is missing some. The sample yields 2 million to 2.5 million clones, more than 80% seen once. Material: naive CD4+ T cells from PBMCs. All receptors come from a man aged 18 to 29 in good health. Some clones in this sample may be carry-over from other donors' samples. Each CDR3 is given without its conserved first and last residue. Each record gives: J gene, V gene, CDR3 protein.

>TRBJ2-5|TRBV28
ASSSGPQETQY
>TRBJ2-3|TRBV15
ATSLQTDTQY
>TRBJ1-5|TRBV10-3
AISEWDHSNQPQH
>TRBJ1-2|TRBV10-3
AISGKGRHYGYT
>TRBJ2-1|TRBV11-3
ASSLGGSSYNEQF
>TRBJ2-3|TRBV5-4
ASSQGGLAGVDTQY
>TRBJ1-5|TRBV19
ASKDRANQPQH
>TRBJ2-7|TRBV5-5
ASSPFGTPSSYEQY
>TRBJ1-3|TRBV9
ASSVGQGAGNTIY
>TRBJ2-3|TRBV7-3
ASSTGLAVSTDTQY
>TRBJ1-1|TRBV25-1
ASSNTGWNTEAF
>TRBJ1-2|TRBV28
ASSYDGDYGYT
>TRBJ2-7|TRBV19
ASSIGVLGGEQY
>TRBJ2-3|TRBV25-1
ASSEYKTSRTDTQY
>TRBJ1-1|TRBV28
ASSPSGEDTEAF
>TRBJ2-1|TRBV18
ASSSGGSSYNEQF
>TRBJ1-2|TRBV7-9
ASSSGGTGFNYGYT
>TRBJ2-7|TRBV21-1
ASSLPQTQPRRRLRKDEQY
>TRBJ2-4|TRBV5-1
ASQTQGGAKNIQY
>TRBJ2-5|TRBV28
ASSSVRAAQETQY
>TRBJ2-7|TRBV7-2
ASSERSTGGYEQY
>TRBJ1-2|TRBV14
ASSQDQNFYGYGYT
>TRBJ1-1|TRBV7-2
ASSPPRGGTEAF
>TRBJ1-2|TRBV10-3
ATGTVRGYT
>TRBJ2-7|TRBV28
ASRAKQGWAYEQY
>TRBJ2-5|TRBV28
ASSLARGGKRETQY
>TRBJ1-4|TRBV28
ASSLGGTANEKLF
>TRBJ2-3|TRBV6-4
ASSLTGLDTQY
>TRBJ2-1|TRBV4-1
ASSQAASGRASYNEQF
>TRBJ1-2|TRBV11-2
ASSFGEGYGYT
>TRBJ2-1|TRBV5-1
ASSRRLAGNEQF
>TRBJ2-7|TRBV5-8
ASTPRFYEQY
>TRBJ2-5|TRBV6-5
ASSYTGETQY
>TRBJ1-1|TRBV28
ASSIRQGRGNTEAF
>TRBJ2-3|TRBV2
ASSGRALGTDTQY
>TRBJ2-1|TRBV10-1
ASSEGVPDEQF
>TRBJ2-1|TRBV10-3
AISEAGTSGYNEQF
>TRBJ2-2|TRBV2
ASSDWGKIAGELF
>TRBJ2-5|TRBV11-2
ASSLGGTQTQY
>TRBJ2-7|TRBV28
ASITVGGSVEQY
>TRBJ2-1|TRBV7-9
ASSFPSGRASNEQF
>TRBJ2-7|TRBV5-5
ASSLSRAGSSYEQY
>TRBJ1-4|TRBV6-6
ASSSTGQGWEKLF
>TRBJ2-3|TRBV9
ASTLKGGTTDTQY
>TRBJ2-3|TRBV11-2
ASSLAGGFADTQY
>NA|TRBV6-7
ARDRDYEQY
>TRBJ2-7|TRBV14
ASSPGLAGREQY
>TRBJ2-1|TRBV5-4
ASSLWQGGDEQF
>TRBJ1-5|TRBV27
ASRFEGNQPQH
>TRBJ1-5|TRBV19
ASSPQGSQPQH
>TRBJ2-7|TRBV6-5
ASSYTRDPGEQY
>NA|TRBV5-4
ASSPTTTSGSYEQY
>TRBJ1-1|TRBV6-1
ASNIGPNTEAF
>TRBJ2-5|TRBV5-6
ASSFLHLQETQY
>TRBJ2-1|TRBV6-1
ASSRQTGVEF